This TCR beta chain came from a study of OX40 agonist ivuxolimab in advanced cancers. Study-level points and caveats: CD4+ and CD8+ blood T cells expanded clonally by week 6 at 0.1 to 3.0 mg/kg.

As for this clone: Its antigen is not identified.

The germline V gene has CDR1 SEHNR and CDR2 FQNEAQ (reference sequence). The CDR3 spans 16 residues. V was cut by 4 bases and J by 5 bases, with 21 bases left in between. Profiling relied on immunoSEQ multiplex PCR, and the TCRdb table lists in-frame clones only, not all of them. The sample has about 48,000 clones, 75% to 90% seen once. The rearrangement links TRBV7-9 to TRBJ2-7, with D possibly matching TRBD1 (6 bases). The TCR originated in an adult with an advanced solid tumor such as melanoma, head and neck, liver or kidney cancer. The input for sequencing was CD4+ or CD8+ T cells sorted from blood, taken in a trial of the OX40 agonist ivuxolimab. Here the CDR3 reads CASSSGAGAVRNEQYF. CDR3 nucleotides: TGTGCCAGCAGCTCCGGGGCAGGGGCCGTGCGCAACGAGCAGTACTTC.